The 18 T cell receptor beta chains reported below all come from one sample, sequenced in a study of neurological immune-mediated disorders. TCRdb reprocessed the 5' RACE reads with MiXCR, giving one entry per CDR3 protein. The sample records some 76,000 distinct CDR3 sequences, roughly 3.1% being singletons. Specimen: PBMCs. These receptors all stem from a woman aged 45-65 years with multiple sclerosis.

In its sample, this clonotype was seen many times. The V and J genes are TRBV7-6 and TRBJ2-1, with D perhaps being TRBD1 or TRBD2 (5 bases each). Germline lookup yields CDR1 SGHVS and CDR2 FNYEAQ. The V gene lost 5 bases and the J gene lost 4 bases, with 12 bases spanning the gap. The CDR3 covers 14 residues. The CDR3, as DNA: TGTGCCAGCAGCCAAGACGGGGCGTACAATGAGCAGTTCTTC. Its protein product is CASSQDGAYNEQFF.

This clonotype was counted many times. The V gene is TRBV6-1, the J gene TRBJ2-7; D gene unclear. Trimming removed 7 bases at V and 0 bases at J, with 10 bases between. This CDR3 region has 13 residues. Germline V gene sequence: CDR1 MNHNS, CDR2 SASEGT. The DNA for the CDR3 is TGTGCCAGCACTAAATTAAGCTCCTACGAGCAGTACGTC. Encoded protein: CASTKLSSYEQYV.

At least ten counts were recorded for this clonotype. The CDR3 DNA reads TGCGCCAGCAGCGAAGATCTAGCGGGGCCTGAGCAGTACTTC. This codes for CASSEDLAGPEQYF. The J gene is TRBJ2-7, the V gene TRBV5-1, with 9 bases lining up with TRBD2. Germline CDR1 is SGHRS and CDR2 is YFSETQ. V shed 4 bases, J shed 7 bases, and the junction held 9 bases outside the gene matches. The CDR3 runs to 14 residues.

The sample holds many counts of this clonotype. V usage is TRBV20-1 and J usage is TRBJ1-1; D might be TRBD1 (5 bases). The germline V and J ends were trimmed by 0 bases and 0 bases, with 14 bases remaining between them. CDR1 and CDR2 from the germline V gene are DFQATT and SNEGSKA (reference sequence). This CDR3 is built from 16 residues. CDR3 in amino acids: CSARDPQGYMNTEAFF. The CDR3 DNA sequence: TGCAGTGCTAGAGATCCTCAGGGATACATGAACACTGAAGCTTTCTTT.

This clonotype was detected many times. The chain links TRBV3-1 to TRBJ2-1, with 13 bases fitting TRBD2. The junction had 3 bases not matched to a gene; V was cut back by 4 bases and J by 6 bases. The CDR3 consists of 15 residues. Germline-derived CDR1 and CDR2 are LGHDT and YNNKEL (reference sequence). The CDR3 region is CASSPGLAGINEQFF. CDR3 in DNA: TGTGCCAGCAGCCCGGGACTAGCGGGGATCAATGAGCAGTTCTTC.

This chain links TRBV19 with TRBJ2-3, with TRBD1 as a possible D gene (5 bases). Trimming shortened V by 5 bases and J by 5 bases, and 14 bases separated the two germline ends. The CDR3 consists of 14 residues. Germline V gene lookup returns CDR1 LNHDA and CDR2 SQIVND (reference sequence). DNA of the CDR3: TGTGCCAGTAGTCCCAGGGCCAGCCGAGATACGCAGTATTTT. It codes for CASSPRASRDTQYF.

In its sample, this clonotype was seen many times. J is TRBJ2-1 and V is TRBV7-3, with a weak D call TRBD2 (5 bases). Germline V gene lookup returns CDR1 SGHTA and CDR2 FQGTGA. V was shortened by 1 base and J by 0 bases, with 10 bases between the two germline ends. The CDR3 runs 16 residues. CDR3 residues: CASSLNAGSSYNEQFF. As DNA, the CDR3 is TGTGCCAGCAGCTTAAATGCGGGTAGCTCCTACAATGAGCAGTTCTTC.

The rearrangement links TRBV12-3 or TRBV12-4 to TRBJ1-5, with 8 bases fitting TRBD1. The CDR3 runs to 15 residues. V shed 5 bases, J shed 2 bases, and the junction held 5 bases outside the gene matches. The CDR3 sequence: CASSLGQGRNQPQHF. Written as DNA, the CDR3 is TGTGCCAGCAGTCTTGGACAGGGACGCAATCAGCCCCAGCATTTT.

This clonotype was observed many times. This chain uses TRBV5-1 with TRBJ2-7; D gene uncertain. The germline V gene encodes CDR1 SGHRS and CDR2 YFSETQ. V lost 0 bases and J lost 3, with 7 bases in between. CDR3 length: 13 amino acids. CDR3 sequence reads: CASSLAGNYEQYF. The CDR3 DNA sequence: TGCGCCAGCAGCTTGGCCGGCAACTACGAGCAGTACTTC.

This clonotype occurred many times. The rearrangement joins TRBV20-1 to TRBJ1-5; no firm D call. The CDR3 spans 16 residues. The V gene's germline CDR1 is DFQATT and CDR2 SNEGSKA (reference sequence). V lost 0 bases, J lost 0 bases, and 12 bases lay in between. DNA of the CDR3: TGCAGTGCTAGAGATCGTGGCCCCCCTAGCAATCAGCCCCAGCATTTT. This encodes CSARDRGPPSNQPQHF.

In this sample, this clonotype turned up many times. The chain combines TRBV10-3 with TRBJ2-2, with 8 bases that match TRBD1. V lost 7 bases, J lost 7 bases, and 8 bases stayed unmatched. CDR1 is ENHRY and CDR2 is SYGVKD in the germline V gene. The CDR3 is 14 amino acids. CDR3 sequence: CAINTGGSVGELFF. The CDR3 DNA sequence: TGTGCCATCAATACAGGGGGATCAGTCGGGGAGCTGTTTTTT.

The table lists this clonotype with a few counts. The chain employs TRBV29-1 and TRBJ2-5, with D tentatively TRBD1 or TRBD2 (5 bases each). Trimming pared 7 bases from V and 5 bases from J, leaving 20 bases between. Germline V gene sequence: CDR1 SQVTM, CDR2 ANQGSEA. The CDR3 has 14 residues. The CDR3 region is CSASERGKAETQYF. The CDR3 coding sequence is TGCAGCGCCTCGGAGAGGGGTAAGGCGGAGACCCAGTACTTC.

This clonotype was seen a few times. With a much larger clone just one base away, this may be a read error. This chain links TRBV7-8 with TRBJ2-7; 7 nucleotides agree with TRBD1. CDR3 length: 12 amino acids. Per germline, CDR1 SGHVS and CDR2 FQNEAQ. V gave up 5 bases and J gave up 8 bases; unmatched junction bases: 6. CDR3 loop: CASSLGTAKQYF. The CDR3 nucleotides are TGTGCCAGCAGCCTGGGGACAGCCAAGCAGTACTTC. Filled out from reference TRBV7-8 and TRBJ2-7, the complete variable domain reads GAGVSQSPRYKVAKRGQDVALRCDPISGHVSLFWYQQALGQGPEFLTYFQNEAQLDKSGLPSDRFFAERPEGSVSTLKIQRTQQEDSAVYLCASSLGTAKQYFGPGTRLTVT.

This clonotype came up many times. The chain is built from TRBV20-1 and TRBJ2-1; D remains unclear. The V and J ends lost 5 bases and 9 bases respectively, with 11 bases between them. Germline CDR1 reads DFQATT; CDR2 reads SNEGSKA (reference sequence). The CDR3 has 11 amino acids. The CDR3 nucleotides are TGCAGTGCTCCCCTAGTCGGTGAGCAGTTCTTC. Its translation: CSAPLVGEQFF.

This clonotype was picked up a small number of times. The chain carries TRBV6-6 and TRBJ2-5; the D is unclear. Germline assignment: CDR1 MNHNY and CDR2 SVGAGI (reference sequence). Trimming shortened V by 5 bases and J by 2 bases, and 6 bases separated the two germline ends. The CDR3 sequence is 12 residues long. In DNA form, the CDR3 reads TGTGCCAGCAGTCGACCACAAGAGACCCAGTACTTC. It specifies CASSRPQETQYF.

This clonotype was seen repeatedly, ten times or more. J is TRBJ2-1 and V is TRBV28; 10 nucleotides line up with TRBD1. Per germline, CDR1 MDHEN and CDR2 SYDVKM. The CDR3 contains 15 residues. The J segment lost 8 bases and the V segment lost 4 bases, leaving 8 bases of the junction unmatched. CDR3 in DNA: TGTGCCAGCAGTTCCCGGGACAGGGGTATGGATGAGCAGTTCTTC. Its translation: CASSSRDRGMDEQFF.

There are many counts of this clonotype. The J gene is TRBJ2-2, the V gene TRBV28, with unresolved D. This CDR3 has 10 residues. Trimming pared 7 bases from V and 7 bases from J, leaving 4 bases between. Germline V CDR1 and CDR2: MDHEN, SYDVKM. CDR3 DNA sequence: TGTGCCAGCAAAAGCGGGGAGCTGTTTTTT. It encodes CASKSGELFF.

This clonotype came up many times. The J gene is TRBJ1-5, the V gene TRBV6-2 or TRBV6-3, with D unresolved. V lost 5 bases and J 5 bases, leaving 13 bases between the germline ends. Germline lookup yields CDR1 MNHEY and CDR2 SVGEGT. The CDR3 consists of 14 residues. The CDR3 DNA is TGTGCCAGCAGTGCCGGCCACCGTTATCAGCCCCAGCATTTT. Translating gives CASSAGHRYQPQHF.